This T cell receptor beta chain was sequenced during a study of blood T cell repertoires in COVID-19. As for the study in general: Specimens from acute and convalescent COVID-19 originated in the United States, Italy and Spain. Nucleic acid was either cDNA or gDNA, and it came from T cells, B-cell-depleted T cells, or PBMCs.

This clone is a singleton in its sample. Germline V gives CDR1 MNHEY, CDR2 SVGEGT. The junction had 5 bases not matched to a gene; V was cut back by 0 bases and J by 2 bases. The CDR3 has 19 residues. Methods used by the authors: Scientists estimated how many nucleated cells there were by amplifying reference gene primers. Clones were sequenced by immunoSEQ multiplex PCR, and TCRdb holds only the in-frame ones, with some missing. That table supplies the V and J calls and clone size; D and trimming were determined from the DNA. Altogether roughly 74,000 clones are present, 88% being singletons, with the ten largest covering more than 1.5%.

This clonotype originated in a woman of 80 years or more with active or convalescent COVID-19. V is TRBV6-2 or TRBV6-3 and J is TRBJ2-1; 15 nucleotides line up with TRBD2. The sequenced sample was peripheral blood. This CDR3 reads CASSYSTGLAGGAYNEQFF. CDR3 DNA: TGTGCCAGCAGTTACTCGACAGGACTAGCGGGAGGGGCCTACAATGAGCAGTTCTTC.